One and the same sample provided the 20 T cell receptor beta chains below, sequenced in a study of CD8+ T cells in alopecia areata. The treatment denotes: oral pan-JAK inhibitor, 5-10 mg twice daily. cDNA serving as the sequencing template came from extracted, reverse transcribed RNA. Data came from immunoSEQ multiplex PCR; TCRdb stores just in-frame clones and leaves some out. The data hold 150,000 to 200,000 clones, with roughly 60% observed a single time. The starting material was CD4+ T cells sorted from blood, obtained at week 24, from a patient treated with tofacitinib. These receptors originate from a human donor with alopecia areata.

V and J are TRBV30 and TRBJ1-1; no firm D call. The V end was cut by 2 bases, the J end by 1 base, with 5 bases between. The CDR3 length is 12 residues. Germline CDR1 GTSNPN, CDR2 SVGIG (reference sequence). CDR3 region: CAWSSPNTEAFF. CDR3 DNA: TGTGCCTGGAGTTCACCGAACACTGAAGCTTTCTTT.

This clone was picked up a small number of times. This CDR3 is CAWSVPGELFF. The CDR3 region has the DNA TGTGCCTGGAGTGTACCAGGGGAGCTGTTTTTT. This rearrangement joins TRBV30 to TRBJ2-2; no definite D call. Germline CDR1 reads GTSNPN; CDR2 reads SVGIG (reference sequence). V gave up 0 bases and J gave up 8 bases, with 4 bases separating them. This CDR3 region has 11 residues. Full variable domain (rest looked up from reference TRBV30 and TRBJ2-2): SQTIHQWPATLVQPVGSPLSLECTVEGTSNPNLYWYRQAAGRGLQLLFYSVGIGQISSEVPQNLSASRPQDRQFILSSKKLLLSDSGFYLCAWSVPGELFFGEGSRLTVL.

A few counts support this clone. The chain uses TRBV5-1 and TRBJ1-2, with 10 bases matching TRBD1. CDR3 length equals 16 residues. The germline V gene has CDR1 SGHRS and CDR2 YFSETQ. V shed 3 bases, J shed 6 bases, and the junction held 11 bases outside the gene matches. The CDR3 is CASSSLTGGASNGYTF. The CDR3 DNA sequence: TGCGCCAGCAGCTCCCTGACAGGGGGCGCTTCAAATGGCTACACCTTC.

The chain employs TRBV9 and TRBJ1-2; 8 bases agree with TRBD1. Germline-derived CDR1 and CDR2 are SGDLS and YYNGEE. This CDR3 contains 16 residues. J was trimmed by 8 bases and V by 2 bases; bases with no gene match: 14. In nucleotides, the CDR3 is TGTGCCAGCAGCGTTAACCCACGGCCCGGGACAGGAGGCTACACCTTC. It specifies CASSVNPRPGTGGYTF.

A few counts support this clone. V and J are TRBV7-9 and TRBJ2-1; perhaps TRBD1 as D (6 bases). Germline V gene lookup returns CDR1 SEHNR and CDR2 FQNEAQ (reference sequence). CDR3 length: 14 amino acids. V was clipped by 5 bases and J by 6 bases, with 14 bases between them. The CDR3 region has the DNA TGTGCCAGCAGCCACAACAGGGAGATCAATGAGCAGTTCTTC. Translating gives CASSHNREINEQFF.

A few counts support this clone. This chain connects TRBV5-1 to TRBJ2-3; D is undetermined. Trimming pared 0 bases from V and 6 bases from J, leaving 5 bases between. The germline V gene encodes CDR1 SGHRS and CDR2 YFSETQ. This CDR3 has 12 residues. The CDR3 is CASSLEGDTQYF. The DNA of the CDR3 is TGCGCCAGCAGCTTGGAGGGTGATACGCAGTATTTT.

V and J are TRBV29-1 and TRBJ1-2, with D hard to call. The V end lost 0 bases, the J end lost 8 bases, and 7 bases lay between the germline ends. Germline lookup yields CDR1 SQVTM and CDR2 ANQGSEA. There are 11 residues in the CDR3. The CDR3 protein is CSVEDRAGYTF. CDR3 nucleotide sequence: TGCAGCGTTGAAGATCGGGCCGGCTACACCTTC.

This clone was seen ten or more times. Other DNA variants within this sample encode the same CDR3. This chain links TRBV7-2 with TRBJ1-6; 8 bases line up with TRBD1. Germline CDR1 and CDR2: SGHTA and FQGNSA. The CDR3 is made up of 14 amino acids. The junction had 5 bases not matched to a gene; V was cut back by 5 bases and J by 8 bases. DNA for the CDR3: TGTGCCAGCAGCCTACAGGGGGTACATTCACCCCTCCACTTT. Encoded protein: CASSLQGVHSPLHF.

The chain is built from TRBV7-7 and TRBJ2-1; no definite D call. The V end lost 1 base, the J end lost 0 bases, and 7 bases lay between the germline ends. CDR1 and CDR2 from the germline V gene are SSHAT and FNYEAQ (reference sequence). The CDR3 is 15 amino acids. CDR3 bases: TGTGCCAGCAGCTTAGACAGAACCTCCTACAATGAGCAGTTCTTC. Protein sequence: CASSLDRTSYNEQFF.

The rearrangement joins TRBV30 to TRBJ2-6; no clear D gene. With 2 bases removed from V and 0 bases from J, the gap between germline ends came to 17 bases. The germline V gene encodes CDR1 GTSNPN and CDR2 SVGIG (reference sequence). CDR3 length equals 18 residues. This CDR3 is CAWSLMTASGSGANVLTF. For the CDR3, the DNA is TGTGCCTGGAGTCTGATGACCGCCTCGGGCTCTGGGGCCAACGTCCTGACTTTC.

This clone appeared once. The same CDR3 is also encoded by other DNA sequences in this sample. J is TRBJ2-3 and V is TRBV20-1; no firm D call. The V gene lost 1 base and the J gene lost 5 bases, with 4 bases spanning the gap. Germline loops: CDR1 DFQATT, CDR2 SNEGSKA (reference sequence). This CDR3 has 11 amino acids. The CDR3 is CSARGGDTQYF. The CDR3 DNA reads TGCAGTGCTAGAGGGGGAGATACGCAGTATTTT.

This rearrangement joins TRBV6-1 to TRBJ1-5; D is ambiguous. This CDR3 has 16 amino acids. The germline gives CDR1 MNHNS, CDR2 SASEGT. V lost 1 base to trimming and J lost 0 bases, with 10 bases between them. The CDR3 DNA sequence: TGTGCCAGCAGTGAAGAGGGCAGAGGTAGCAATCAGCCCCAGCATTTT. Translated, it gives CASSEEGRGSNQPQHF.

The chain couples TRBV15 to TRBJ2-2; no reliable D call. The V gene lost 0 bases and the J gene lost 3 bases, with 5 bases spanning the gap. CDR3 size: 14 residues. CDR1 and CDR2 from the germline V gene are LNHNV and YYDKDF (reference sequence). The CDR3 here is CATSRDRHTGELFF. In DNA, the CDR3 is TGTGCCACCAGCAGAGATCGACACACCGGGGAGCTGTTTTTT.

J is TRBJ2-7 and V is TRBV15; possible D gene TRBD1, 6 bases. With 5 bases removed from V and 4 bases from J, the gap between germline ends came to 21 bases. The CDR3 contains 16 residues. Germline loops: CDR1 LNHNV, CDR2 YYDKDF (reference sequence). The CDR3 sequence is CATSRPKGQGWYEQYF. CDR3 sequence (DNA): TGTGCCACCAGCCGCCCCAAAGGGCAGGGGTGGTACGAGCAGTACTTC.

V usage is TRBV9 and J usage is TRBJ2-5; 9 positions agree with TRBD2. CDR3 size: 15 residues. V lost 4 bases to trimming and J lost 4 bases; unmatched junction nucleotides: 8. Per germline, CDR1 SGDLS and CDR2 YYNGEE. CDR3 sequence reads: CASSPLGTSTETQYF. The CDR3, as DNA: TGTGCCAGCAGCCCCCTAGGGACTAGCACAGAGACCCAGTACTTC.

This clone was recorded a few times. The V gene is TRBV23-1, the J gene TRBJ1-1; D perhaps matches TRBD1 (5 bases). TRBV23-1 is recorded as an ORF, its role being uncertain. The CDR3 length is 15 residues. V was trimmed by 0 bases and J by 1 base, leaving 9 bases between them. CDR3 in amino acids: CASSQSQGPNTEAFF. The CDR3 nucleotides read TGCGCCAGCAGTCAATCGCAGGGCCCGAACACTGAAGCTTTCTTT.

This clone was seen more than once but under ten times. The CDR3 loop is CASSPGTSVRETQYF. CDR3 in DNA: TGTGCCAGCAGCCCGGGGACTAGCGTAAGAGAGACCCAGTACTTC. V is TRBV7-7 and J is TRBJ2-5; 10 bases map to TRBD2. The CDR3 covers 15 residues. CDR1 is SSHAT and CDR2 is FNYEAQ in the germline V gene (reference sequence). V lost 5 bases to trimming and J lost 4 bases; unmatched junction nucleotides: 7.

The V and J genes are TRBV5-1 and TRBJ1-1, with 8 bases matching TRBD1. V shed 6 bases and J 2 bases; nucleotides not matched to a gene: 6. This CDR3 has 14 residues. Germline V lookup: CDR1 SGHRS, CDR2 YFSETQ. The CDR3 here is CASTGQGFNTEAFF. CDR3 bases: TGCGCCAGCACCGGACAGGGTTTTAACACTGAAGCTTTCTTT.

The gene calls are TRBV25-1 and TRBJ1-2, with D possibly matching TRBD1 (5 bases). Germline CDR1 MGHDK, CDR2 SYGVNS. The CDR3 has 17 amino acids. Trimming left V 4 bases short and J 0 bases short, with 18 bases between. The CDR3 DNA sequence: TGTGCCAGCAGTGGGTGGGCAGGGAGTGCCGCTAACTATGGCTACACCTTC. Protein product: CASSGWAGSAANYGYTF.

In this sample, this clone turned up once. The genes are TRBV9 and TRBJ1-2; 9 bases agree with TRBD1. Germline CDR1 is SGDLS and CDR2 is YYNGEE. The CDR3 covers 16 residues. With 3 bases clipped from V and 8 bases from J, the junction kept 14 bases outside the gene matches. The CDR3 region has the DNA TGTGCCAGCAGCGGCGGGACAGGGAACAAGGACGGGGGCTACACCTTC. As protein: CASSGGTGNKDGGYTF.